The 21 T cell receptor beta chains presented below share a single source sample, sequenced in a study of a mutant IDH1 vaccine in newly diagnosed glioma. The assay was immunoSEQ multiplex PCR, and TCRdb's table has in-frame clones only and misses some. The sample yields approximately 100,000 clones, roughly 89% seen once. Time point meaning: baseline, week 1 (first vaccination visit). Treatment: pre-vaccination baseline after standard-of-care therapy. This specimen was PBMCs, taken from a glioma patient treated with radiotherapy, temozolomide or both. The receptors originated from a woman in her 50s with glioma.

V is TRBV28 and J is TRBJ2-7; D is possibly TRBD2 (6 bases). Germline lookup yields CDR1 MDHEN and CDR2 SYDVKM. The V end lost 1 base, the J end lost 7 bases, and 17 bases lay between the germline ends. The CDR3 contains 15 residues. CDR3 loop: CASSLFSGATSEQYF. The CDR3 DNA follows: TGTGCCAGCAGTTTATTTAGCGGAGCAACCTCGGAGCAGTACTTC.

CDR3 region: CASSQGTPAETQYF. CDR3 sequence (DNA): TGCGCCAGCAGTCAAGGGACTCCTGCAGAGACCCAGTACTTC. V usage is TRBV23-1 and J usage is TRBJ2-5; D might be TRBD2 (6 bases). Being an ORF, TRBV23-1 has a function that is uncertain. The CDR3 runs to 14 residues. Trimming stripped 2 bases from V and 4 bases from J, with 11 bases between.

The genes are TRBV27 and TRBJ1-4, with 10 bases aligning to TRBD1. This CDR3 region has 19 residues. Germline V CDR1 and CDR2: MNHEY, SMNVEV (reference sequence). The J segment lost 3 bases and the V segment lost 2 bases, leaving 12 bases of the junction unmatched. The CDR3 DNA sequence: TGTGCCAGCAGTTTACCGAGACAGGGGGCGCCTCAATCTAATGAAAAACTGTTTTTT. It yields the protein CASSLPRQGAPQSNEKLFF.

The chain uses TRBV4-1 and TRBJ2-5; D unresolved. The germline gives CDR1 MGHRA, CDR2 YSYEKL. V lost 4 bases, J lost 2 bases, and 11 bases lay in between. This CDR3 contains 14 residues. The DNA of the CDR3 is TGCGCCAGCAGCCCCGCTCCCCCACAAGAGACCCAGTACTTC. Translated, it gives CASSPAPPQETQYF.

The rearrangement joins TRBV6-1 to TRBJ2-1; TRBD1 aligns across 10 bases. The CDR3 runs 15 residues. The junction had 6 bases not matched to a gene; V was cut back by 6 bases and J by 4 bases. Germline V gene sequence: CDR1 MNHNS, CDR2 SASEGT. CDR3 region: CASSQLGQGYNEQFF. CDR3 nucleotides: TGTGCCAGCAGCCAGCTGGGACAGGGGTACAATGAGCAGTTCTTC.

This clone was picked up one time. V usage is TRBV27 and J usage is TRBJ2-3; 10 bases match TRBD1. J gave up 0 bases and V 5 bases, and 2 bases lay outside the gene matches. Germline-derived CDR1 and CDR2 are MNHEY and SMNVEV (reference sequence). The CDR3 loop spans 15 amino acids. CDR3 sequence: CASSRTGGSTDTQYF. The CDR3 DNA is TGTGCCAGCAGTCGGACAGGGGGAAGCACAGATACGCAGTATTTT.

This sequence joins TRBV13 and TRBJ2-7, with TRBD2 identical over 7 bases. V was clipped by 6 bases and J by 7 bases; unmatched bases: 12. The germline CDR1 and CDR2 sequences are PRHDT and FYEKMQ (reference sequence). The CDR3 has 14 residues. The CDR3 sequence: CASRSLGEGREQYF. CDR3 coding DNA: TGTGCCAGCAGGTCTTTAGGGGAGGGCCGGGAGCAGTACTTC.

This chain connects TRBV2 to TRBJ1-1; 12 nucleotides match TRBD1. Germline assignment: CDR1 SNHLY and CDR2 FYNNEI. The CDR3 covers 17 residues. The trim removed 6 bases at V and 3 bases at J, leaving 11 bases unmatched. The chain's CDR3 is CASSGDRGRVRYTEAFF. CDR3 bases: TGTGCCAGCAGCGGGGACAGGGGGCGAGTCCGGTACACTGAAGCTTTCTTT.

The V call is TRBV10-3, the J call TRBJ1-1, with 8 bases that match TRBD1. The CDR3 consists of 17 residues. Germline lookup yields CDR1 ENHRY and CDR2 SYGVKD. V lost 5 bases to trimming and J lost 0 bases; unmatched junction nucleotides: 11. The DNA for the CDR3 is TGTGCCATCAGTTCACGGGTCGGACAGGGATTGAACACTGAAGCTTTCTTT. The encoded protein is CAISSRVGQGLNTEAFF.

This clone appeared a few times. The chain carries TRBV5-1 and TRBJ1-4, with no clear D. V lost 0 bases and J lost 5, with 8 bases in between. The V gene's germline CDR1 is SGHRS and CDR2 YFSETQ. The CDR3 sequence is 14 residues long. CDR3 amino acids: CASSLGQRNEKLFF. CDR3 coding DNA: TGCGCCAGCAGCTTGGGGCAGAGGAATGAAAAACTGTTTTTT.

The chain carries TRBV19 and TRBJ1-5; 7 bases line up with TRBD1. The CDR3 is 15 amino acids. V dropped 6 bases and J dropped 5; count of bases not matched to a gene: 10. The V gene's germline CDR1 is LNHDA and CDR2 SQIVND (reference sequence). The CDR3 sequence: CASRPGTAGHQPQHF. CDR3 bases: TGTGCCAGTAGACCCGGGACAGCGGGTCATCAGCCCCAGCATTTT.

The chain combines TRBV5-1 with TRBJ2-3, with 9 nucleotides matching TRBD2. The CDR3 is 15 residues long. V lost 4 bases, J lost 2 bases, and 5 bases stayed unmatched. Germline lookup yields CDR1 SGHRS and CDR2 YFSETQ. The CDR3 DNA reads as TGCGCCAGCAGCGGCTGGACTAGCGACACAGATACGCAGTATTTT. The encoded protein is CASSGWTSDTDTQYF.

J is TRBJ1-3 and V is TRBV9; the D gene is possibly TRBD1 (5 bases). Trimming took 5 bases from V and 0 from J, leaving 18 bases between them. The CDR3 loop spans 17 amino acids. Germline-derived CDR1 and CDR2 are SGDLS and YYNGEE. The DNA of the CDR3 is TGTGCCAGCAGTGGGGGGATGAGCACTTACTCTGGAAACACCATATATTTT. As protein: CASSGGMSTYSGNTIYF.

V usage is TRBV10-3 and J usage is TRBJ2-7; 11 nucleotides line up with TRBD2. This CDR3 contains 15 residues. Trimming cost V 2 bases and J 4 bases; bases outside gene matches: 4. Germline V gene sequence: CDR1 ENHRY, CDR2 SYGVKD. The CDR3 reads CAISETSGSGYEQYF. The CDR3 bases are TGTGCCATCAGTGAGACTAGCGGGAGTGGGTACGAGCAGTACTTC.

The chain combines TRBV5-1 with TRBJ2-3; 10 nucleotides align to TRBD2. Trimming removed 5 bases from V and 1 base from J; junction bases left unmatched: 4. The CDR3 length is 15 residues. The V gene's germline CDR1 is SGHRS and CDR2 YFSETQ. CDR3 in amino acids: CASRGGTSGTDTQYF. In nucleotides, the CDR3 is TGCGCCAGCAGAGGTGGGACTAGCGGCACAGATACGCAGTATTTT.

The chain uses TRBV9 and TRBJ2-7; TRBD1 aligns across 11 bases. Germline V gene data show CDR1 as SGDLS and CDR2 as YYNGEE. The ends lost 4 bases at V and 0 bases at J; junction bases unmatched: 9. The CDR3 spans 17 residues. The DNA of the CDR3 is TGTGCCAGCAGCACCCAGGACAGGGGGCTTCCCTCCTACGAGCAGTACTTC. Its translation: CASSTQDRGLPSYEQYF. Supplemented by reference TRBV9 and TRBJ2-7, the full variable domain reads DSGVTQTPKHLITATGQRVTLRCSPRSGDLSVYWYQQSLDQGLQFLIQYYNGEERAKGNILERFSAQQFPDLHSELNLSSLELGDSALYFCASSTQDRGLPSYEQYFGPGTRLTVT.

The chain is built from TRBV5-1 and TRBJ2-5, with 7 bases that match TRBD1. The DNA matches TRBJ2-7 better at its end, which makes the J call doubtful. Germline V CDR1 and CDR2: SGHRS, YFSETQ. The CDR3 contains 16 residues. Here the CDR3 reads CASSPLPAQGVNEQYF. CDR3 nucleotide sequence: TGCGCCAGCAGCCCTCTCCCGGCTCAGGGGGTTAACGAGCAGTACTTC.

V and J are TRBV30 and TRBJ2-5; no reliable D call. V lost 4 bases, J lost 9 bases, and 24 bases lay in between. The CDR3 has 15 residues. Germline CDR1 GTSNPN, CDR2 SVGIG (reference sequence). The CDR3 bases are TGTGCCTGGACTAATGGATGGTCGTTCTTCGGAGCCCAGTACTTC. Its protein product is CAWTNGWSFFGAQYF.

The chain carries TRBV19 and TRBJ1-1; 7 positions agree with TRBD1. Trimming at V came to 3 bases and at J to 5 bases, leaving 9 bases not matched to a gene. CDR3 length equals 15 residues. The V gene's germline CDR1 is LNHDA and CDR2 SQIVND (reference sequence). CDR3 sequence reads: CASSILTGAGTEAFF. CDR3 nucleotide sequence: TGTGCCAGTAGTATCCTAACAGGGGCGGGGACTGAAGCTTTCTTT.

The chain is built from TRBV7-3 and TRBJ2-5, with 10 bases that match TRBD2. The CDR3 runs to 15 residues. The germline CDR1 and CDR2 sequences are SGHTA and FQGTGA. Trimming took 5 bases from V and 2 from J; bases not matched to a gene: 5. CDR3 nucleotides: TGTGCCAGCAGCCGCGGACTAGCGGAGCAAGAGACCCAGTACTTC. Translated: CASSRGLAEQETQYF. The entire variable domain, with the rest obtained from reference TRBV7-3 and TRBJ2-5, is as follows: GAGVSQTPSNKVTEKGKYVELRCDPISGHTALYWYRQSLGQGPEFLIYFQGTGAADDSGLPNDRFFAVRPEGSVSTLKIQRTERGDSAVYLCASSRGLAEQETQYFGPGTRLLVL.

The rearrangement links TRBV29-1 to TRBJ1-2; TRBD1 matches at 10 bases. V was pared by 7 bases and J by 7 bases, with 3 bases of the junction left unmatched. CDR3 length: 11 amino acids. Germline lookup yields CDR1 SQVTM and CDR2 ANQGSEA. CDR3 residues: CSGGQGGGYTF. CDR3 coding DNA: TGCAGCGGTGGACAGGGGGGTGGCTACACCTTC.